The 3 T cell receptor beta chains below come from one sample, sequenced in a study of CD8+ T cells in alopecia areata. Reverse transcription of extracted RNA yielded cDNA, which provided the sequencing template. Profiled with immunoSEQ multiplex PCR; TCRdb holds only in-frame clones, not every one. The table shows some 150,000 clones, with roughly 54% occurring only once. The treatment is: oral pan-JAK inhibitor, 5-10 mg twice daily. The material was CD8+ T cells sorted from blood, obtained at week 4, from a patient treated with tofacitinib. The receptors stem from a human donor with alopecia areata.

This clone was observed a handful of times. This CDR3 reads CAWSGTGFNEQYF. The CDR3 coding sequence is TGTGCCTGGAGTGGGACAGGTTTTAACGAGCAGTACTTC. The chain couples TRBV30 to TRBJ2-7, with TRBD1 matching over 7 bases. The germline V gene has CDR1 GTSNPN and CDR2 SVGIG (reference sequence). The CDR3 runs 13 residues. The V gene end was trimmed by 1 base and the J gene end by 5 bases; junction bases not matched to a gene: 5.

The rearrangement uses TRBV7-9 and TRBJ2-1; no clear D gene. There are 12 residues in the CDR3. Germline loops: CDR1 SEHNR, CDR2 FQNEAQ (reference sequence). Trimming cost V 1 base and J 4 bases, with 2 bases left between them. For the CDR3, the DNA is TGTGCCAGCAGCTTAGGGTACAATGAGCAGTTCTTC. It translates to CASSLGYNEQFF.

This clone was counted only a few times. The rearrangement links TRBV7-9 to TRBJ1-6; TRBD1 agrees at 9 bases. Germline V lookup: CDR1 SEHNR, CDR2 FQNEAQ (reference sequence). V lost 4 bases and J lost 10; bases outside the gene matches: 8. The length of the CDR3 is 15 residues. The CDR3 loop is CASSWDREVGSPLHF. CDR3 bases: TGTGCCAGCAGCTGGGACAGGGAAGTTGGGTCACCCCTCCACTTT.